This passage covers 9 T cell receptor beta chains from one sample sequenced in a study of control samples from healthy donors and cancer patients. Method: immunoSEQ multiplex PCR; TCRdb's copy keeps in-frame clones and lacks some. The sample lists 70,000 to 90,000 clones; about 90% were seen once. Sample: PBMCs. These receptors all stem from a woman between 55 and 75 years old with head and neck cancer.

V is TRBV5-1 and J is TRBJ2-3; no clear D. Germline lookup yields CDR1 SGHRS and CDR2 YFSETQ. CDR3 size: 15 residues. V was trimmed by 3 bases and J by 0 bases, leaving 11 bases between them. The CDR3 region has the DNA TGCGCCAGCAGCTCCCAATCCGTTAGCACAGATACGCAGTATTTT. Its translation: CASSSQSVSTDTQYF.

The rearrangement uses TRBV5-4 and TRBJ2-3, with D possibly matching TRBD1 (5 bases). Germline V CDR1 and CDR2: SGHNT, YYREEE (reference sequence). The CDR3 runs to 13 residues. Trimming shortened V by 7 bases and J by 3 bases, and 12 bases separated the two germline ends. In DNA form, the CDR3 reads TGTGCCAGCTCCAGGGAAACGACAGATACGCAGTATTTT. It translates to CASSRETTDTQYF.

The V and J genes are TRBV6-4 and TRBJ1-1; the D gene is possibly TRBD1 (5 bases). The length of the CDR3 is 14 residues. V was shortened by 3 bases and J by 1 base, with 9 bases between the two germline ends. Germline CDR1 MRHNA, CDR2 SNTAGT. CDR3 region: CASSEGRANTEAFF. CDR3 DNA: TGTGCCAGCAGTGAAGGCAGGGCGAACACTGAAGCTTTCTTT.

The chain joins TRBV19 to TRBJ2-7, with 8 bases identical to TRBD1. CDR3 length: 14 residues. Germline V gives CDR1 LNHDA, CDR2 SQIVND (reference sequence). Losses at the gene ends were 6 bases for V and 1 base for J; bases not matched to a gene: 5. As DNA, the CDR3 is TGTGCCAGTAGCTTACAGGGGGAGTCCTACGAGCAGTACTTC. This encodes CASSLQGESYEQYF.

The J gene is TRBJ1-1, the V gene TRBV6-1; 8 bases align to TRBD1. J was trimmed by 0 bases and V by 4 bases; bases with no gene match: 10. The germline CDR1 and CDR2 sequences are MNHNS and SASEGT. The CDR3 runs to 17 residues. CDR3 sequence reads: CASSAPGGGGMNTEAFF. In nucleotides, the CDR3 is TGTGCCAGCAGTGCCCCAGGGGGCGGAGGGATGAACACTGAAGCTTTCTTT.

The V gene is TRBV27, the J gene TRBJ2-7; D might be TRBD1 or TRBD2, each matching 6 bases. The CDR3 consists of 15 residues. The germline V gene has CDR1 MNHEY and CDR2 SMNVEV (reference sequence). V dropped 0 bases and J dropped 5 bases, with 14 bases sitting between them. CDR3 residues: CASSLSFLGGHEQYF. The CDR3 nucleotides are TGTGCCAGCAGTTTATCATTTCTCGGGGGCCACGAGCAGTACTTC.

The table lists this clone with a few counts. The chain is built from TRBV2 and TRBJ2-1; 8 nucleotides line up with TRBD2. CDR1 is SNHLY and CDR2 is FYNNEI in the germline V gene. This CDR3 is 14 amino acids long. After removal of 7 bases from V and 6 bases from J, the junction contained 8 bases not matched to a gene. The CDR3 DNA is TGTGCCAGCAATTGGAGGGGGACTAGCAATGAGCAGTTCTTC. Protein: CASNWRGTSNEQFF.

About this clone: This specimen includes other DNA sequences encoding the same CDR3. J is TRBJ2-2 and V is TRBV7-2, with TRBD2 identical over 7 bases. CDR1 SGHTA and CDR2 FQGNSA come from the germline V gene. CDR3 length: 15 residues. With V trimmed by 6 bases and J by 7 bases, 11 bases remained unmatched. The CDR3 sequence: CASSLREGGRGELFF. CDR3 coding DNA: TGTGCCAGCAGTTTAAGGGAGGGTGGTCGCGGGGAGCTGTTTTTT.

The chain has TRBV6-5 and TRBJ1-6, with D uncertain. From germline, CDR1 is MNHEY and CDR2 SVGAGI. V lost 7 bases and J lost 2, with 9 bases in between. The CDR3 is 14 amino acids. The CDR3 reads CASTLEPYNSPLHF. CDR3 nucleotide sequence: TGTGCCAGCACCTTAGAGCCCTATAATTCACCCCTCCACTTT.